These 5 T cell receptor beta chains share one sample of origin, sequenced in a study of T cell repertoires in cytomegalovirus infection. Via MiXCR, TCRdb re-called the reads, giving one row per CDR3 protein. The sample has about 920,000 distinct CDR3 sequences, around a third seen once. These receptors lack a known antigen. Sequencing was performed on cultured CD8+ T cells from PBMCs, taken from culture after CMV antigen stimulation. These receptors all stem from a human donor in good health (CMV status not recorded). Some clones in this sample may be carry-over from other donors' samples.

V and J are TRBV7-8 and TRBJ2-2; the D gene could be TRBD1 or TRBD2 (6 bases each). V shed 5 bases and J shed 4 bases, with 17 bases lying between them. Per the germline V gene, CDR1 is SGHVS and CDR2 is FQNEAQ. This CDR3 has 16 amino acids. CDR3 sequence (DNA): TGTGCCAGCAGCCAGAGATCGGGGGCGGCCACCGGGGAGCTGTTTTTT. Translation gives CASSQRSGAATGELFF.

The CDR3 DNA is TGTGCCAGCAGACGGGACACGAACACCGGGGAGCTGTTTTTT. Amino acid sequence: CASRRDTNTGELFF. V and J are TRBV6-2 or TRBV6-3 and TRBJ2-2, with TRBD1 as a possible D gene (6 bases). CDR1 and CDR2 from the germline V gene are MNHEY and SVGEGT. The CDR3 covers 14 residues. V was trimmed by 6 bases and J by 0 bases, leaving 8 bases between them.

This clonotype showed up many times. The rearrangement links TRBV7-6 to TRBJ1-2; no reliable D call. V lost 5 bases and J 3 bases, leaving 10 bases between the germline ends. CDR1 is SGHVS and CDR2 is FNYEAQ in the germline V gene. This CDR3 is built from 13 residues. The CDR3 sequence: CASSESLYYGYTF. The CDR3, as DNA: TGTGCCAGCAGCGAAAGCCTCTACTATGGCTACACCTTC.

This clonotype was seen ten or more times. The chain carries TRBV7-2 and TRBJ2-5, with TRBD2 matching 8 bases. The CDR3 is 12 amino acids. The junction had 3 bases not matched to a gene; V was cut back by 6 bases and J by 6 bases. The germline V gene encodes CDR1 SGHTA and CDR2 FQGNSA. The CDR3 is CASSSGGKTQYF. In nucleotides, the CDR3 is TGTGCCAGCAGTTCGGGGGGGAAGACCCAGTACTTC.

The rearrangement links TRBV7-6 to TRBJ2-5, with 7 bases fitting TRBD2. CDR3 length: 12 residues. V was clipped by 8 bases and J by 3 bases; unmatched bases: 3. The germline V gene has CDR1 SGHVS and CDR2 FNYEAQ. CDR3 in amino acids: CASGGDEETQYF. CDR3 bases: TGTGCCAGCGGGGGGGACGAAGAGACCCAGTACTTC.